Given below is one T cell receptor (beta chain) in context. The antigen is undetermined. In TCRdb, the multiplex PCR reads were re-called with MiXCR into one record per CDR3 protein. The sample comprises roughly 130,000 distinct CDR3 sequences, approximately 32% of which are singletons, and 2% to 2.5% rests with the top ten. The data are from a study of breast tumors, draining lymph nodes, adjacent tissues. General observations from the study: The data were judged consistent with most tumor T cells coming from lymph node and expanding in tumor. Tumors had less TCR diversity than lymph nodes, more than nontumor tissue.

Axillary draining lymph nodes of breast cancer patients supplied the node samples. The germline V gene encodes CDR1 DFQATT and CDR2 SNEGSKA (reference sequence). The CDR3 is 11 amino acids. Trimming took off 5 bases at V and 5 bases at J, with 10 bases between the two ends. Sequenced material: axillary lymph node tissue. The sequence came from a female donor with breast cancer. Some clones in this sample may be carry-over from other donors' samples. The genes are TRBV20-1 and TRBJ2-7, with D hard to call. CDR3 nucleotides: TGCAGTGCTGGGCGCCCCGACGAGCAGTACTTC. As protein: CSAGRPDEQYF.